Listed here are 18 T cell receptor beta chains from one sample, sequenced in a study of cytomegalovirus exposure and HLA in healthy donors. PCR used 60 Vbeta primers and 13 Jbeta primers. The data were produced by immunoSEQ multiplex PCR, yet TCRdb's version contains in-frame clones alone and is incomplete. The profile shows 100,000 to 150,000 clones, over 75% of them singletons. Sequencing was carried out using PBMCs. The receptor set was obtained from a woman between 40 and 55 years old in good health and CMV-seropositive.

The chain has TRBV27 and TRBJ2-5; 7 bases map to TRBD2. Trimming cost V 6 bases and J 4 bases; bases outside gene matches: 5. Germline loops: CDR1 MNHEY, CDR2 SMNVEV (reference sequence). This CDR3 region has 13 residues. The CDR3 DNA reads as TGTGCCAGCAGGATAGCGGGTCCAGAGACCCAGTACTTC. It is translated as CASRIAGPETQYF.

The chain uses TRBV28 and TRBJ1-6; no definite D call. The germline gives CDR1 MDHEN, CDR2 SYDVKM. This CDR3 is built from 14 residues. With 6 bases removed from V and 10 bases from J, the gap between germline ends came to 16 bases. CDR3 in amino acids: CASRRLDPASPLHF. In nucleotides, the CDR3 is TGTGCCAGCAGGCGACTCGATCCAGCCTCACCCCTCCACTTT.

This clone was recorded only once. The chain uses TRBV28 and TRBJ2-6, with D perhaps matching TRBD2 (5 bases). The CDR3 is made up of 18 amino acids. V was pared by 3 bases and J by 2 bases, with 17 bases between. Germline CDR1 and CDR2: MDHEN and SYDVKM. CDR3 DNA: TGTGCCAGCAGTTTTACCACCTTCACGGGGACTGGGGCCAACGTCCTGACTTTC. Protein: CASSFTTFTGTGANVLTF.

This chain uses TRBV6-1 with TRBJ1-1, with D unclear. Germline loops: CDR1 MNHNS, CDR2 SASEGT. V was clipped by 6 bases and J by 1 base, with 15 bases between them. This CDR3 has 15 amino acids. CDR3 DNA: TGTGCCAGCAGAGGCTTACTAGGGTCGAACACTGAAGCTTTCTTT. It translates to CASRGLLGSNTEAFF.

This clone was seen once. The chain is built from TRBV9 and TRBJ2-5, with 8 bases lining up with TRBD1. Looked up from germline, CDR1 is SGDLS and CDR2 is YYNGEE. There are 15 residues in the CDR3. J gave up 2 bases and V 4 bases, and 7 bases lay outside the gene matches. CDR3 loop: CASSPRQGLQETQYF. The DNA of the CDR3 is TGTGCCAGCAGCCCGCGACAGGGGCTACAAGAGACCCAGTACTTC. Drawing the rest from reference TRBV9 and TRBJ2-5, the complete variable domain is DSGVTQTPKHLITATGQRVTLRCSPRSGDLSVYWYQQSLDQGLQFLIQYYNGEERAKGNILERFSAQQFPDLHSELNLSSLELGDSALYFCASSPRQGLQETQYFGPGTRLLVL.

In regard to this clone: The same CDR3 is also encoded by other DNA sequences in this sample. The CDR3 is CASRGVGQPQHF. The DNA of the CDR3 is TGTGCCAGCAGGGGAGTTGGTCAGCCCCAGCATTTT. This chain joins TRBV2 and TRBJ1-5; D remains ambiguous. Per germline, CDR1 SNHLY and CDR2 FYNNEI. The CDR3 length is 12 residues. Trimming removed 6 bases from V and 6 bases from J, with 9 bases in between.

The rearrangement uses TRBV4-2 and TRBJ2-6; 8 bases align to TRBD2. Trimming cost V 1 base and J 2 bases; bases outside gene matches: 1. CDR3 length: 16 amino acids. CDR1 and CDR2 (germline): LGHNA, YNFKEQ. The CDR3 DNA reads TGTGCCAGCAGCCAAGGCGGGAGGACTGGGGCCAACGTCCTGACTTTC. It specifies CASSQGGRTGANVLTF.

The chain's CDR3 is CASQGARGEAFF. The CDR3 DNA is TGCGCCAGCCAGGGGGCGCGGGGTGAAGCTTTCTTT. The chain joins TRBV5-1 to TRBJ1-1, with TRBD1 identical over 8 bases. V shed 7 bases, J shed 7 bases, and the junction held 6 bases outside the gene matches. The CDR3 has 12 residues. Germline V gives CDR1 SGHRS, CDR2 YFSETQ.

This clone showed up just a few times. The CDR3 spells CASSDSGSNSPLHF. Here the CDR3 DNA reads TGTGCCAGCAGTGATTCAGGGTCTAATTCACCCCTCCACTTT. The chain combines TRBV6-1 with TRBJ1-6; D might be TRBD1 (5 bases). Germline V gene data show CDR1 as MNHNS and CDR2 as SASEGT. The ends were cut back, 3 bases at V and 6 bases at J, with 9 bases in the middle. The CDR3 consists of 14 residues.

This clone has more than one count but fewer than ten. CDR3 coding DNA: TGCAGTGCCTATGAGGAGACCCAGTACTTC. This translates into CSAYEETQYF. The V call is TRBV20-1, the J call TRBJ2-5; D call uncertain. The germline V and J ends were trimmed by 6 bases and 5 bases, with 7 bases remaining between them. The germline gives CDR1 DFQATT, CDR2 SNEGSKA (reference sequence). There are 10 residues in the CDR3.

In this sample, this clone turned up a few times. Here the CDR3 reads CASSLAGGSTDTQYF. DNA of the CDR3: TGTGCCAGCAGCTTGGCGGGAGGGAGCACAGATACGCAGTATTTT. This chain links TRBV7-3 with TRBJ2-3, with 9 bases lining up with TRBD2. The CDR3 consists of 15 residues. Germline CDR1 is SGHTA and CDR2 is FQGTGA. The J segment lost 0 bases and the V segment lost 3 bases, leaving 1 base of the junction unmatched.

This clone was counted only a few times. The V gene is TRBV29-1, the J gene TRBJ2-1; maybe TRBD2 (6 bases). This CDR3 has 10 amino acids. With 4 bases removed from V and 13 bases from J, the gap between germline ends came to 11 bases. The V gene's germline CDR1 is SQVTM and CDR2 ANQGSEA. The CDR3, as DNA: TGCAGCGTTGCGCGGGACTTCCAGTTCTTC. It codes for CSVARDFQFF.

V is TRBV2 and J is TRBJ1-3; the D gene is possibly TRBD1 (5 bases). In germline, CDR1 is SNHLY, CDR2 FYNNEI. V was clipped by 2 bases and J by 1 base, with 9 bases between them. This CDR3 spans 15 amino acids. CDR3 residues: CASSEPGFSGNTIYF. In DNA form, the CDR3 reads TGTGCCAGCAGTGAACCAGGGTTTTCTGGAAACACCATATATTTT. The complete variable domain, with remaining parts taken from reference TRBV2 and TRBJ1-3, reads EPEVTQTPSHQVTQMGQEVILRCVPISNHLYFYWYRQILGQKVEFLVSFYNNEISEKSEIFDDQFSVERPDGSNFTLKIRSTKLEDSAMYFCASSEPGFSGNTIYFGEGSWLTVV.

The rearrangement joins TRBV30 to TRBJ1-3; D gene uncertain. The V gene lost 8 bases and the J gene lost 0 bases, with 11 bases spanning the gap. This CDR3 comprises 13 residues. Looked up from germline, CDR1 is GTSNPN and CDR2 is SVGIG (reference sequence). The CDR3 DNA is TGTGCCGGGCGTCGGGGCTCTGGAAACACCATATATTTT. This codes for CAGRRGSGNTIYF.

The chain couples TRBV5-4 to TRBJ2-5; 10 bases are shared with TRBD2. The J call is doubtful: the DNA matches TRBJ2-7 better. This CDR3 comprises 15 residues. Per the germline V gene, CDR1 is SGHNT and CDR2 is YYREEE (reference sequence). CDR3 coding DNA: TGTGCCAGCAGCTTAGCGGGAGGGAAAGCCGACGAGCAGTACTTC. The encoded protein is CASSLAGGKADEQYF.

The DNA for the CDR3 is TGCGCCAGCAGCCAAGACAGGGGCCACGAGCAGTACTTC. Its protein is CASSQDRGHEQYF. This chain connects TRBV4-1 to TRBJ2-7, with D maybe TRBD1 (6 bases). The V and J ends lost 0 bases and 5 bases respectively, with 8 bases between them. The CDR3 runs to 13 residues. CDR1 is MGHRA and CDR2 is YSYEKL in the germline V gene.

The chain combines TRBV23-1 with TRBJ1-6; 7 bases line up with TRBD1. TRBV23-1 is marked as an open reading frame, function uncertain. The J segment lost 0 bases and the V segment lost 1 base, leaving 9 bases of the junction unmatched. CDR3 length: 19 residues. The CDR3 DNA reads TGCGCCAGCAGTCAATACAGGGGCTCCCTCATCTCCTATAATTCACCCCTCCACTTT. This sequence encodes CASSQYRGSLISYNSPLHF.

This chain links TRBV5-4 with TRBJ2-5; perhaps TRBD2 as D (5 bases). CDR3 size: 13 residues. Per germline, CDR1 SGHNT and CDR2 YYREEE (reference sequence). With 4 bases removed from V and 1 base from J, the gap between germline ends came to 8 bases. The CDR3 loop is CASSPGSQETQYF. CDR3 DNA sequence: TGTGCCAGCAGCCCGGGGTCCCAAGAGACCCAGTACTTC.